This entry describes one T cell receptor beta chain. Antigen unknown. The sample belongs to a study of T cell responses to AZD1222 COVID-19 vaccine. Whole-study results and caveats: Spike as a whole was targeted by vaccine-associated CD4 TCRs, dominant at 160-218 and 743-854. Recipients of AZD1222 seropositive at baseline numbered only 5 or 6.

Sequencing used immunoSEQ multiplex PCR; TCRdb keeps in-frame clones, though not all of them. The repertoire holds fewer than 85,000 clones, about 92% seen once, with roughly 6.8% in the top ten. Germline CDR1 SGHRS, CDR2 YFSETQ. This CDR3 contains 14 residues. Trimming cost V 0 bases and J 3 bases, with 9 bases left between them. The sample was peripheral blood, taken on day 0 of MenACWY control vaccination. The origin of this receptor is an adult in good health. J is TRBJ2-5 and V is TRBV5-1; D unclear. CDR3 loop: CASSLARREETQYF. In nucleotides, the CDR3 is TGCGCCAGCAGCTTGGCCCGCCGGGAAGAGACCCAGTACTTC. Based on the CDR3 plus reference TRBV5-1 and TRBJ2-5, the full variable domain is KAGVTQTPRYLIKTRGQQVTLSCSPISGHRSVSWYQQTPGQGLQFLFEYFSETQRNKGNFPGRFSGRQFSNSRSEMNVSTLELGDSALYLCASSLARREETQYFGPGTRLLVL.